This TCR beta chain was recovered during a study of blood T cell repertoires in COVID-19. Study-level information: Samples representing acute and convalescent COVID-19 were sourced from the United States, Italy and Spain.

The CDR3 is 12 residues long. Per the germline V gene, CDR1 is LGHDT and CDR2 is YNNKEL (reference sequence). Trimming cost V 4 bases and J 2 bases, with 4 bases left between them. Generated by immunoSEQ multiplex PCR, the TCRdb table keeps only in-frame clones and is missing some. The sample lists 150,000 to 200,000 clones, roughly 85% occurring once. The source is a woman in her 30s with acute or convalescent COVID-19. The sample was peripheral blood. The rearrangement joins TRBV3-1 (or the pseudogene TRBV3-2) to TRBJ2-3, with unresolved D. CDR3 protein: CASSLFTDTQYF. In DNA, the CDR3 is TGTGCCAGCAGCCTATTCACAGATACGCAGTATTTT.